These 22 T cell receptor beta chains share one sample of origin, sequenced in a study of blood T cell repertoires in COVID-19 (dated by TCRdb to 2019 to 2021). The library was produced with the immunoSEQ multiplex PCR assay. TCRdb's version of the immuneACCESS table is confined to in-frame rearrangements and falls short of the full clone set. An unresolved V gene accounts for under half of the shortfall where checked; the remainder is of unknown origin. The sample table contains 90,000 to 150,000 clones; only one count was recorded for roughly 87% of them. Together, the top ten hold 7.7% of the sample. Sample: peripheral blood. The source is a human donor in a cohort sampled during active COVID-19.

This clone has a single count. V usage is TRBV5-1 and J usage is TRBJ1-2; D remains ambiguous. This CDR3 is built from 18 residues. The germline V gene has CDR1 SGHRS and CDR2 YFSETQ. V was clipped by 0 bases and J by 3 bases, with 21 bases between them. CDR3 sequence (DNA): TGCGCCAGCAGCTTGGAAATTGAGCCATCCGCCTTTGACTATGGCTACACCTTC. It translates to CASSLEIEPSAFDYGYTF.

The table lists this clone with a count of one. The genes are TRBV30 and TRBJ1-4; 8 bases fit TRBD1. CDR1 is GTSNPN, CDR2 SVGIG, per germline (reference sequence). The CDR3 runs to 14 residues. Trimming took 7 bases from V and 4 from J; bases not matched to a gene: 8. CDR3 in DNA: TGTGCCTTGGACAGGGCGGGGAGTAATGAAAAACTGTTTTTT. Protein product: CALDRAGSNEKLFF.

A single count supports this clone. This chain uses TRBV11-3 with TRBJ2-2; D is uncertain. There are 13 residues in the CDR3. Per the germline V gene, CDR1 is SGHNT and CDR2 is YENEEA. Trimming pared 4 bases from V and 2 bases from J, leaving 5 bases between. CDR3 protein: CASSYRNTGELFF. The CDR3 nucleotides read TGTGCCAGCAGCTATAGAAACACCGGGGAGCTGTTTTTT.

The chain carries TRBV28 and TRBJ1-2, with 10 positions matching TRBD1. CDR1 is MDHEN, CDR2 SYDVKM, per germline. V trimming: 6 bases; J trimming: 4 bases; junction bases outside the gene matches: 8. The CDR3 length is 15 residues. CDR3 sequence: CASRVDRGRAYGYTF. The CDR3 region has the DNA TGTGCCAGCAGGGTTGACAGGGGGCGAGCCTATGGCTACACCTTC.

The rearrangement joins TRBV29-1 to TRBJ2-2, with TRBD2 matching 8 bases. CDR1 is SQVTM and CDR2 is ANQGSEA in the germline V gene. With V trimmed by 7 bases and J by 0 bases, 13 bases remained unmatched. The length of the CDR3 is 17 residues. CDR3 bases: TGCAGCGCTGACCGGGCTAGCGGGTACGCGAACACCGGGGAGCTGTTTTTT. This sequence encodes CSADRASGYANTGELFF.

CDR3 region: CAWSSSEDTQYF. As DNA, the CDR3 is TGTGCCTGGAGTTCTTCCGAGGATACGCAGTATTTT. The chain recombines TRBV30 with TRBJ2-3, with no clear D. The CDR3 length is 12 residues. Trimming cost V 2 bases and J 6 bases, with 9 bases left between them. The V gene's germline CDR1 is GTSNPN and CDR2 SVGIG (reference sequence).

The DNA for the CDR3 is TGCGCCAGCAGCCCACCGGGACAACCGAACACTGAAGCTTTCTTT. Translation: CASSPPGQPNTEAFF. The J gene is TRBJ1-1, the V gene TRBV5-1; TRBD1 is a possible D gene (6 bases). CDR1 is SGHRS, CDR2 YFSETQ, per germline. With 4 bases removed from V and 1 base from J, the gap between germline ends came to 14 bases. This CDR3 has 15 amino acids.

In DNA form, the CDR3 reads TGTGCCACCAGTGACCCCGGGACTAGCGGGAGTCGGGATACGCAGTATTTT. It translates to CATSDPGTSGSRDTQYF. The chain joins TRBV24-1 to TRBJ2-3; 14 bases fit TRBD2. Germline V gives CDR1 KGHDR, CDR2 SFDVKD. The V segment lost 4 bases and the J segment 6 bases; nucleotides outside the gene matches: 8. The CDR3 is made up of 17 amino acids.

This rearrangement joins TRBV29-1 to TRBJ2-1, with D possibly TRBD2 on 5 matching bases. The V gene lost 6 bases and the J gene lost 7 bases, with 13 bases spanning the gap. Germline CDR1 is SQVTM and CDR2 is ANQGSEA. The CDR3 loop spans 12 amino acids. CDR3 loop: CSVIPDSNEQFF. The CDR3 bases are TGCAGCGTCATACCGGACTCGAATGAGCAGTTCTTC.

This clone was found once. V and J are TRBV20-1 and TRBJ2-1; TRBD1 might be the D (6 bases). Trimming shortened V by 3 bases and J by 8 bases, and 20 bases separated the two germline ends. The CDR3 runs 15 residues. In germline, CDR1 is DFQATT, CDR2 SNEGSKA (reference sequence). CDR3 nucleotide sequence: TGCAGTGCTAGTCTCCTTCAAGGGGGTCCCGATGAGCAGTTCTTC. Its protein is CSASLLQGGPDEQFF.

This chain connects TRBV6-1 to TRBJ2-1, with TRBD1 matching over 7 bases. The CDR3 length is 16 residues. The germline gives CDR1 MNHNS, CDR2 SASEGT. After removal of 1 base from V and 1 base from J, the junction contained 4 bases not matched to a gene. CDR3 in amino acids: CASSEGPGQSYNEQFF. The CDR3 coding sequence is TGTGCCAGCAGTGAAGGACCGGGACAGTCCTACAATGAGCAGTTCTTC.

This chain links TRBV7-3 with TRBJ2-1, with TRBD2 identical over 15 bases. V was clipped by 1 base and J by 0 bases; unmatched bases: 7. The CDR3 consists of 20 residues. Germline V gene data show CDR1 as SGHTA and CDR2 as FQGTGA. The CDR3 loop reads CASSLSQGLAGGSSYNEQFF. CDR3 bases: TGTGCCAGCAGCTTAAGTCAGGGACTAGCGGGGGGAAGCTCCTACAATGAGCAGTTCTTC.

The rearrangement joins TRBV4-1 to TRBJ2-2, with 9 nucleotides matching TRBD2. The CDR3 consists of 17 residues. CDR1 is MGHRA, CDR2 YSYEKL, per germline. The ends lost 1 base at V and 2 bases at J; junction bases unmatched: 5. The CDR3 is CASSQVRLAENTGELFF. The CDR3 DNA reads TGCGCCAGCAGCCAAGTGAGACTAGCGGAAAACACCGGGGAGCTGTTTTTT.

The rearrangement joins TRBV5-1 to TRBJ1-6; 11 bases map to TRBD1. The germline V gene encodes CDR1 SGHRS and CDR2 YFSETQ. V lost 4 bases and J lost 9; bases outside the gene matches: 6. This CDR3 is 15 amino acids long. The CDR3 DNA reads as TGCGCCAGCAGCCCCGGGACAGGGGGGATTTCACCCCTCCACTTT. It codes for CASSPGTGGISPLHF.

The chain is built from TRBV28 and TRBJ2-3; 7 positions match TRBD1. V shed 3 bases, J shed 5 bases, and the junction held 11 bases outside the gene matches. This CDR3 is built from 16 residues. The germline CDR1 and CDR2 sequences are MDHEN and SYDVKM. CDR3 coding DNA: TGTGCCAGCAGTTTTTTGTCGACAGGGAAAGGAGATACGCAGTATTTT. Its protein product is CASSFLSTGKGDTQYF.

The V call is TRBV7-9, the J call TRBJ1-4; 8 bases align to TRBD1. The CDR3 is 16 residues long. Trimming took 5 bases from V and 8 from J; bases not matched to a gene: 13. The germline V gene has CDR1 SEHNR and CDR2 FQNEAQ (reference sequence). CDR3 amino acids: CASSNSGGTGGEKLFF. DNA of the CDR3: TGTGCCAGCAGCAACAGTGGCGGGACAGGCGGAGAAAAACTGTTTTTT.

The V call is TRBV2, the J call TRBJ1-5; 7 bases map to TRBD1. CDR3 length: 16 amino acids. Trimming took 2 bases from V and 6 from J; bases not matched to a gene: 10. Germline V CDR1 and CDR2: SNHLY, FYNNEI. The CDR3 spells CASSEPGGRLGQPQHF. The CDR3 region has the DNA TGTGCCAGCAGTGAACCAGGGGGAAGGCTTGGTCAGCCCCAGCATTTT.

The gene calls are TRBV5-1 and TRBJ2-1; tentatively, D is TRBD1 (6 bases). This CDR3 is built from 17 residues. Per germline, CDR1 SGHRS and CDR2 YFSETQ. Trimming took 0 bases from V and 4 from J, leaving 17 bases between them. The CDR3 loop is CASSLATGPSPYNEQFF. The CDR3 DNA sequence: TGCGCCAGCAGCTTGGCGACAGGACCGAGCCCTTACAATGAGCAGTTCTTC.

V usage is TRBV18 and J usage is TRBJ1-1, with D perhaps matching TRBD1 (5 bases). The CDR3 consists of 13 residues. Trimming left V 4 bases short and J 0 bases short, with 6 bases between. The germline V gene has CDR1 KGHSH and CDR2 LQKENI. The CDR3 DNA reads as TGTGCCAGCTCACTACAGGTGAACACTGAAGCTTTCTTT. It yields the protein CASSLQVNTEAFF. Variable domain in full (rest from reference TRBV18 and TRBJ1-1): NAGVMQNPRHLVRRRGQEARLRCSPMKGHSHVYWYRQLPEEGLKFMVYLQKENIIDESGMPKERFSAEFPKEGPSILRIQQVVRGDSAAYFCASSLQVNTEAFFGQGTRLTVV.

The rearrangement joins TRBV29-1 to TRBJ2-2; 16 bases are shared with TRBD2. Germline loops: CDR1 SQVTM, CDR2 ANQGSEA. This CDR3 is built from 18 residues. The trim removed 6 bases at V and 7 bases at J, leaving 14 bases unmatched. CDR3 nucleotide sequence: TGCAGCGTGCAGGGACTAGCGGGGGGGCCTCCGGGTGACGGGGAGCTGTTTTTT. The encoded protein is CSVQGLAGGPPGDGELFF.

The chain couples TRBV19 to TRBJ1-5; D unresolved. The CDR3 runs 12 residues. Trimming took 11 bases from V and 0 from J, leaving 8 bases between them. Germline V CDR1 and CDR2: LNHDA, SQIVND (reference sequence). The CDR3 loop reads CAGGFSNQPQHF. CDR3 DNA sequence: TGTGCCGGCGGCTTTAGCAATCAGCCCCAGCATTTT.

V is TRBV9 and J is TRBJ1-6; tentative D call: TRBD1 (5 bases). V was shortened by 2 bases and J by 10 bases, with 10 bases between the two germline ends. The germline CDR1 and CDR2 sequences are SGDLS and YYNGEE. The CDR3 consists of 13 residues. The CDR3: CASSVGGGSPLHF. DNA of the CDR3: TGTGCCAGCAGCGTGGGGGGAGGATCACCCCTCCACTTT. Full variable domain (remainder filled in from reference TRBV9 and TRBJ1-6): DSGVTQTPKHLITATGQRVTLRCSPRSGDLSVYWYQQSLDQGLQFLIQYYNGEERAKGNILERFSAQQFPDLHSELNLSSLELGDSALYFCASSVGGGSPLHFGNGTRLTVT.